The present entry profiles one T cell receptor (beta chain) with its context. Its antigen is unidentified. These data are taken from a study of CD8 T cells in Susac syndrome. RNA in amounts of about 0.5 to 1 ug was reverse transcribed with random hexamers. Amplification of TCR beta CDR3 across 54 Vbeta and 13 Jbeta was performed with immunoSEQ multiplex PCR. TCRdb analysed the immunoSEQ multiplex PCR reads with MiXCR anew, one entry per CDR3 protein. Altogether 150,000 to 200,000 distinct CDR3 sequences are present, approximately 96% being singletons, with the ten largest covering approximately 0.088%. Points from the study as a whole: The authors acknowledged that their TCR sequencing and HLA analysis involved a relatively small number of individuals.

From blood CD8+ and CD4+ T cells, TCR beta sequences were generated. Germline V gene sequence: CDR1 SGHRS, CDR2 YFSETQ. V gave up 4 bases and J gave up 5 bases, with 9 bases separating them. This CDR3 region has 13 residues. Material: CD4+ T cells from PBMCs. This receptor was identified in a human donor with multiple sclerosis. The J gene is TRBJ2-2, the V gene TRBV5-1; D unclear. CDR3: CASSARGTGELFF. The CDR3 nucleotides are TGCGCCAGCAGCGCAAGAGGTACCGGGGAGCTGTTTTTT.